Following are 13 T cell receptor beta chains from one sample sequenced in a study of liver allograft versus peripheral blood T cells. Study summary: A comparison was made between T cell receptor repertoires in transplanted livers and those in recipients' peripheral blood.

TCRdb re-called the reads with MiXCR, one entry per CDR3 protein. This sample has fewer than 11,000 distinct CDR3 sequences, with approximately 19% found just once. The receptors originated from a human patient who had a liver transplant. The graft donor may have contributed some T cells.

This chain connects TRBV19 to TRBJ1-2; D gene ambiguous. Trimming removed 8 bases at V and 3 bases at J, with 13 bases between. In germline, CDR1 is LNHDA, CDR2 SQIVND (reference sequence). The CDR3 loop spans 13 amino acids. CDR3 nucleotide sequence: TGTGCCAGTGGACGACAAGGAGACTATGGCTACACCTTC. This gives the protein CASGRQGDYGYTF.

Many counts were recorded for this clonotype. The DNA of the CDR3 is TGTGCCAGCAGCCCCGGGGGCTTGTACAATGAGCAGTTCTTC. Its protein is CASSPGGLYNEQFF. The V and J genes are TRBV5-4 and TRBJ2-1; D may be TRBD1 or TRBD2 (6 bases each). Trimming took 4 bases from V and 4 from J, leaving 12 bases between them. Germline CDR1 is SGHNT and CDR2 is YYREEE (reference sequence). The CDR3 is 14 residues long. The whole variable domain, remainder taken from reference TRBV5-4 and TRBJ2-1, is ETGVTQSPTHLIKTRGQQVTLRCSSQSGHNTVSWYQQALGQGPQFIFQYYREEENGRGNFPPRFSGLQFPNYSSELNVNALELDDSALYLCASSPGGLYNEQFFGPGTRLTVL.

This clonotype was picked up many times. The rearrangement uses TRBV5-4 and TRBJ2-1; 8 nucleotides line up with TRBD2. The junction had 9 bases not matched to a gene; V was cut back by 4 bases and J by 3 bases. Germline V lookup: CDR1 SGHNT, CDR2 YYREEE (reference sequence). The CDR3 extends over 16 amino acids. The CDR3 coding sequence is TGTGCCAGCAGCCCCGGGGGGGGAGAAGACTACAATGAGCAGTTCTTC. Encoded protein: CASSPGGGEDYNEQFF.

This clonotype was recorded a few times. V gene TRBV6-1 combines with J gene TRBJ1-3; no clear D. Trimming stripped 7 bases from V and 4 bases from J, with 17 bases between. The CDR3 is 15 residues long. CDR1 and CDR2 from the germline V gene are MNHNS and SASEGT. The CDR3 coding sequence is TGTGCCAGCACAGTCAGGAGGGTCGAAGGAAACACCATATATTTT. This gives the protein CASTVRRVEGNTIYF.

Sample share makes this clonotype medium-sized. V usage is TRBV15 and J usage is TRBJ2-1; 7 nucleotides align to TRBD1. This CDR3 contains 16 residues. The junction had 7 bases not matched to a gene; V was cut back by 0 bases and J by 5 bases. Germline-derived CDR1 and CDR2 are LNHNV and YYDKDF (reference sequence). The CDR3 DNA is TGTGCCACCAGCAGAGAAAGTCACAGGGGCGACAATGAGCAGTTCTTC. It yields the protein CATSRESHRGDNEQFF.

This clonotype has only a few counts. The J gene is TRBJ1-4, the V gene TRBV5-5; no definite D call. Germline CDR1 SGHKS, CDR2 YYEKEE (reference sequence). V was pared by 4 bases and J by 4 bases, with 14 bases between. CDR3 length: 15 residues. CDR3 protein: CASSPPGAFNEKLFF. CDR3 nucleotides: TGTGCCAGCAGCCCTCCAGGTGCTTTTAATGAAAAACTGTTTTTT.

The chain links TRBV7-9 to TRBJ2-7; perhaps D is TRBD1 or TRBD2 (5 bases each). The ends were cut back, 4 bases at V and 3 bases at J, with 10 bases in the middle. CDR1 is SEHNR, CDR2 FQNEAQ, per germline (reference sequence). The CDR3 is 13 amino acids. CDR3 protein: CASSSGRFYEQYF. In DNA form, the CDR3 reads TGTGCCAGCAGCTCGGGACGGTTCTACGAGCAGTACTTC. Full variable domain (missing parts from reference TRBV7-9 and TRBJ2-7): DTGVSQNPRHKITKRGQNVTFRCDPISEHNRLYWYRQTLGQGPEFLTYFQNEAQLEKSRLLSDRFSAERPKGSFSTLEIQRTEQGDSAMYLCASSSGRFYEQYFGPGTRLTVT.

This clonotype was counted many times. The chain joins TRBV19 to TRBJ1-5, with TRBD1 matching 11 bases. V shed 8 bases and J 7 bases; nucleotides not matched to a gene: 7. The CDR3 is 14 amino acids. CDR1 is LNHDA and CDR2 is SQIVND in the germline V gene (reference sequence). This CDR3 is CASRGTGGGQPQHF. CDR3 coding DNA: TGTGCCAGTCGAGGGACAGGGGGAGGGCAGCCCCAGCATTTT.

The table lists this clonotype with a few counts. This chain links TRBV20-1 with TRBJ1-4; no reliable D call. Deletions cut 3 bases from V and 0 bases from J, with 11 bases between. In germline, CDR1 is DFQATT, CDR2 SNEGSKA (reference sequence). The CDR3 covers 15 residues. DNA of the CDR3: TGCAGTGCTAGTTGGCGGATTGCAACTAATGAAAAACTGTTTTTT. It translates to CSASWRIATNEKLFF.

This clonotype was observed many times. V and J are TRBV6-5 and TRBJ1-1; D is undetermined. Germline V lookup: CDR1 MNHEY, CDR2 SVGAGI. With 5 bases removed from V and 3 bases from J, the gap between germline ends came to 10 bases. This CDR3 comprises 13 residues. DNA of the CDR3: TGTGCCAGCAGTGAGGGTCTTTACACTGAAGCTTTCTTT. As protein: CASSEGLYTEAFF.

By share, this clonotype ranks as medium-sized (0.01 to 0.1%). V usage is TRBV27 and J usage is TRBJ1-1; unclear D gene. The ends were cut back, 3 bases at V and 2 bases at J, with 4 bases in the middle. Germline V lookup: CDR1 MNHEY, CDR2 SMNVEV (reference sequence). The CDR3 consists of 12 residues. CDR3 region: CASSFSNTEAFF. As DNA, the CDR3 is TGTGCCAGCAGTTTCTCTAACACTGAAGCTTTCTTT.

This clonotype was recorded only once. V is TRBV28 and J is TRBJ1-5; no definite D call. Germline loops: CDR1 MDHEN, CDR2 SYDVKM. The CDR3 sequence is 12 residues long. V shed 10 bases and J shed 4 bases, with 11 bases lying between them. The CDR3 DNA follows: TGTGCCATAGGCGCGGGGAATCAGCCCCAGCATTTT. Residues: CAIGAGNQPQHF.

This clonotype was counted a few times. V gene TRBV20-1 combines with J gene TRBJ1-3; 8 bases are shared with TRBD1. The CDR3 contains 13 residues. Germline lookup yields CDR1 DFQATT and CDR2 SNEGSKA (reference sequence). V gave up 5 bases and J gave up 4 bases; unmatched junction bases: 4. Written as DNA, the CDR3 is TGCAGTGCTTTCAGGACAGGGGGAAACACCATATATTTT. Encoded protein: CSAFRTGGNTIYF.